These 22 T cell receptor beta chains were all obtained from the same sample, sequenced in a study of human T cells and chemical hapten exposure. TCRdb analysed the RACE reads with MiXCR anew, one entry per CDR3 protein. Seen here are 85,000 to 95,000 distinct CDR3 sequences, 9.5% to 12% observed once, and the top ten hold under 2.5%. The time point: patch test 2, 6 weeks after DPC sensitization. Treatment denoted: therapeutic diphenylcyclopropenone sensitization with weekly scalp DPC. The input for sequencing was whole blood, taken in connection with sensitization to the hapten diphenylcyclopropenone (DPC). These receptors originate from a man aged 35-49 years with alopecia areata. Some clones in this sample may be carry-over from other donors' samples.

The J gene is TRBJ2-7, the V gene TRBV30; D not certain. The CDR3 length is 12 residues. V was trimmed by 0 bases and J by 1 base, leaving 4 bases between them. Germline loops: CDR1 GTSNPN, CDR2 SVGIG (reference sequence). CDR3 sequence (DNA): TGTGCCTGGAGTGTAACATCCTACGAGCAGTACTTC. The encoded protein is CAWSVTSYEQYF.

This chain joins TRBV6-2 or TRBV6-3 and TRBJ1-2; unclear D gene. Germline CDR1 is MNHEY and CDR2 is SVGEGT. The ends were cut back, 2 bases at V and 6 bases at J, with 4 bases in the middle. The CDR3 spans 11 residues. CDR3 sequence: CASSYKNGYTF. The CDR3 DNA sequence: TGTGCCAGCAGTTACAAAAATGGCTACACCTTC.

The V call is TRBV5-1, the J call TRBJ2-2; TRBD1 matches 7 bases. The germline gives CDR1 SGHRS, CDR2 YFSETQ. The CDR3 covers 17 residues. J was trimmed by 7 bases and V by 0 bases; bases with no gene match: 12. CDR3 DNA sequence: TGCGCCAGCAGCTTGGCTCCGGGACAGTTGGTGGTCGGGGAGCTGTTTTTT. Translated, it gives CASSLAPGQLVVGELFF.

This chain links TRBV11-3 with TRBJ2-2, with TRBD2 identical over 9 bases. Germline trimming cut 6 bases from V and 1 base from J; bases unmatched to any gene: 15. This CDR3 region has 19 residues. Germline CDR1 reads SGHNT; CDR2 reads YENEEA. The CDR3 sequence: CASRSNTGLAGWNTGELFF. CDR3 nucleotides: TGTGCCAGCAGATCGAATACAGGGCTAGCGGGATGGAACACCGGGGAGCTGTTTTTT.

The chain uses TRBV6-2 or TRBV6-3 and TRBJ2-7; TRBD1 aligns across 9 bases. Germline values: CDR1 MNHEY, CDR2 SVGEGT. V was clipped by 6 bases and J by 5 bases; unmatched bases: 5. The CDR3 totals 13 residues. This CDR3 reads CASSQGQGHEQYV. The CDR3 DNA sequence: TGTGCCAGCAGCCAGGGACAGGGCCACGAGCAGTACGTC.

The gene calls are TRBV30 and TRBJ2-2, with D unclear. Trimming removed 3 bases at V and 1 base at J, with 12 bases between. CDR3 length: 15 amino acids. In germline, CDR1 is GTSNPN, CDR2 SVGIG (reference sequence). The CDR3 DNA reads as TGTGCCTGGAGGTTGCGCGGAGTGAACACCGGGGAGCTGTTTTTT. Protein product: CAWRLRGVNTGELFF. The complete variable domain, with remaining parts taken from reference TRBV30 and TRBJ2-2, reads SQTIHQWPATLVQPVGSPLSLECTVEGTSNPNLYWYRQAAGRGLQLLFYSVGIGQISSEVPQNLSASRPQDRQFILSSKKLLLSDSGFYLCAWRLRGVNTGELFFGEGSRLTVL.

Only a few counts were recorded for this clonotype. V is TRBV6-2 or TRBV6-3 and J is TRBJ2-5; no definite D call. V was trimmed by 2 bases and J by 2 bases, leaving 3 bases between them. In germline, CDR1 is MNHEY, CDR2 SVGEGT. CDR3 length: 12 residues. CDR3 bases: TGTGCCAGCAGTTACGGTCAAGAGACCCAGTACTTC. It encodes CASSYGQETQYF.

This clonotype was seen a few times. The CDR3 region has the DNA TGTGCCTCCGGCCTATCCTACAATGAGCAGTTCTTC. Protein sequence: CASGLSYNEQFF. This chain joins TRBV19 and TRBJ2-1; D ambiguous. The germline V gene has CDR1 LNHDA and CDR2 SQIVND (reference sequence). Trimming pared 11 bases from V and 1 base from J, leaving 9 bases between. This CDR3 is 12 amino acids long.

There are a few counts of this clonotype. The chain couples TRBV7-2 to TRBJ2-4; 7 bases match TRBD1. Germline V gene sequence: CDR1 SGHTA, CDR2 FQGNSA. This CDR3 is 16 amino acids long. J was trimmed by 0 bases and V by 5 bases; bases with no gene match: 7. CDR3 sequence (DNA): TGTGCCAGCAGCCTTCAGACAGGGTTAGCCAAAAACATTCAGTACTTC. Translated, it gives CASSLQTGLAKNIQYF. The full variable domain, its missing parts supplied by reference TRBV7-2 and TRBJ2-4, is GAGVSQSPSNKVTEKGKDVELRCDPISGHTALYWYRQSLGQGLEFLIYFQGNSAPDKSGLPSDRFSAERTGGSVSTLTIQRTQQEDSAVYLCASSLQTGLAKNIQYFGAGTRLSVL.

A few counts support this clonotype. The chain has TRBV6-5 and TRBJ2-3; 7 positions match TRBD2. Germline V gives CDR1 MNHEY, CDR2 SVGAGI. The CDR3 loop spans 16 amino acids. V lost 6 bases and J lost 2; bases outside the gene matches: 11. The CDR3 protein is CASSHWGGSFTDTQYF. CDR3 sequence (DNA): TGTGCCAGCAGCCACTGGGGCGGGAGCTTCACAGATACGCAGTATTTT.

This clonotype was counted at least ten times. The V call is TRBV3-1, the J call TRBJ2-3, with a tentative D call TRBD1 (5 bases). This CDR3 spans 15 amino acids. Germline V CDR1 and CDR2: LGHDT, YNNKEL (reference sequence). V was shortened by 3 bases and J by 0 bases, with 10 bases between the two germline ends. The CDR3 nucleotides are TGTGCCAGCAGCCAGCAGGGTTTAAGCACAGATACGCAGTATTTT. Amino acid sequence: CASSQQGLSTDTQYF.

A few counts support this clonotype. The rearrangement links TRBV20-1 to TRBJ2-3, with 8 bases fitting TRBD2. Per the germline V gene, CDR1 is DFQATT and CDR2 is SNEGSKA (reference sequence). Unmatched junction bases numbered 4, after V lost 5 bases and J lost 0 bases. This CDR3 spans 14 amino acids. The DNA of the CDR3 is TGCAGTGCTCCTCCTAGCGGGAGCACAGATACGCAGTATTTT. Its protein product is CSAPPSGSTDTQYF.

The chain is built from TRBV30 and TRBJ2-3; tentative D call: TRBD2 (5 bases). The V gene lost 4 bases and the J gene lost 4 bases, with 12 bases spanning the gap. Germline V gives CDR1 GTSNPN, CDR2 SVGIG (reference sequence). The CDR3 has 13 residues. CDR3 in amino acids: CAWTFGNADTQYF. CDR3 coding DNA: TGTGCCTGGACGTTCGGGAATGCAGATACGCAGTATTTT.

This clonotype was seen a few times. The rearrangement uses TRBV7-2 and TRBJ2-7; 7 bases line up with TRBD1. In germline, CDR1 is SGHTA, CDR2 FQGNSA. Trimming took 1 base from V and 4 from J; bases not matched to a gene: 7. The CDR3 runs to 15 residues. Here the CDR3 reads CASSLGRGSWYEQYF. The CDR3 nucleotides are TGTGCCAGCAGCTTAGGCAGGGGGAGTTGGTACGAGCAGTACTTC.

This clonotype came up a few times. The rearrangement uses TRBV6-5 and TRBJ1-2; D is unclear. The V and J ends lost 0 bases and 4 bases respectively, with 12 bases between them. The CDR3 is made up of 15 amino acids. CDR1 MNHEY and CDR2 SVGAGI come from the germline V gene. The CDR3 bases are TGTGCCAGCAGTTACTCGGACGGACCCGTCTATGGCTACACCTTC. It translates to CASSYSDGPVYGYTF.

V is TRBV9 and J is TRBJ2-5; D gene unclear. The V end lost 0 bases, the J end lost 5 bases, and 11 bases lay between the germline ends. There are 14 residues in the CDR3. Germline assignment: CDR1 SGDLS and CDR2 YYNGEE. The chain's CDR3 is CASSVGTLVETQYF. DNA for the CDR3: TGTGCCAGCAGCGTAGGAACCTTAGTGGAGACCCAGTACTTC.

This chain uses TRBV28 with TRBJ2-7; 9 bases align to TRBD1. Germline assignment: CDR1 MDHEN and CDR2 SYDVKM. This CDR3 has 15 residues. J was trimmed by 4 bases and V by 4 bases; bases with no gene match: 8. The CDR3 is CASSSPGQGIYEQYF. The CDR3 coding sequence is TGTGCCAGCAGTTCCCCGGGACAGGGAATATACGAGCAGTACTTC.

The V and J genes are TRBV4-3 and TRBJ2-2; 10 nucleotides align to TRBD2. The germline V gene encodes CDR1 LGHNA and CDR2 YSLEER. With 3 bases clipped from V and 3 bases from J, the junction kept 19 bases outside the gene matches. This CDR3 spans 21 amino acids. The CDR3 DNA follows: TGCGCCAGCAGCCACCCGATCTCTCTAGCGGGAGAGGTATGGGACACCGGGGAGCTGTTTTTT. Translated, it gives CASSHPISLAGEVWDTGELFF.

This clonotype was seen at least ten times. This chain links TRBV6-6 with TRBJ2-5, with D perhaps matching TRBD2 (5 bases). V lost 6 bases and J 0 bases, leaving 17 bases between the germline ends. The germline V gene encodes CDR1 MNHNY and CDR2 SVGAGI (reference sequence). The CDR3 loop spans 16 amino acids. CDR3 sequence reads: CASSSPGGQYQETQYF. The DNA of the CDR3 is TGTGCCAGCAGCTCACCGGGCGGGCAGTACCAAGAGACCCAGTACTTC.

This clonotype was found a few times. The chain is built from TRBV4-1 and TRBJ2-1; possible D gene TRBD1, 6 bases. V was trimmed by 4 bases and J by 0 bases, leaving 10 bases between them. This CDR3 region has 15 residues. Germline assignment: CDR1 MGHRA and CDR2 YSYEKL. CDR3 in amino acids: CASSPGQSSYNEQFF. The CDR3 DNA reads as TGCGCCAGCAGCCCCGGACAGAGCTCCTACAATGAGCAGTTCTTC.

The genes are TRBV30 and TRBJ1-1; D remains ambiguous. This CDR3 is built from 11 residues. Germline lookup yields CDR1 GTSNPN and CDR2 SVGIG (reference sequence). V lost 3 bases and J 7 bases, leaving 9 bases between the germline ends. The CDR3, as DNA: TGTGCCTGGAGGAGGGCGAATGAAGCTTTCTTT. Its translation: CAWRRANEAFF.

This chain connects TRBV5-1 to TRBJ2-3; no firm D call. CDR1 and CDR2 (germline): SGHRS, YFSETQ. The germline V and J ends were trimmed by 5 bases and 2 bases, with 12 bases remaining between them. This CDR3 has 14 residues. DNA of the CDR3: TGCGCCAGCAGAGAGCTCCCCTCCACAGATACGCAGTATTTT. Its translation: CASRELPSTDTQYF.